These 6 T cell receptor beta chains came from one sample sequenced in a study of blood T cell repertoires in COVID-19. Some clones are missing from TCRdb's copy, which holds only in-frame ones; the method was immunoSEQ multiplex PCR. The table has more than 250,000 clones, nearly 90% seen once. Material: PBMCs or T cells enriched from blood (not recorded which). The receptors here all came from a woman aged 30 to 39 who had recovered from COVID-19.

V gene TRBV29-1 combines with J gene TRBJ1-2, with D possibly TRBD1 on 5 matching bases. V lost 3 bases and J lost 5, with 13 bases in between. Germline V gene sequence: CDR1 SQVTM, CDR2 ANQGSEA. The CDR3 is made up of 13 amino acids. DNA for the CDR3: TGCAGCGTTGACCCTGGGGGGAGGTATGGCTACACCTTC. It encodes CSVDPGGRYGYTF.

V and J are TRBV18 and TRBJ1-4; 8 bases agree with TRBD1. The CDR3 loop spans 15 amino acids. Germline CDR1 KGHSH, CDR2 LQKENI. The ends lost 0 bases at V and 7 bases at J; junction bases unmatched: 4. The CDR3 coding sequence is TGTGCCAGCTCACCACCCCGGACAGGGTCTGAAAAACTGTTTTTT. Protein sequence: CASSPPRTGSEKLFF. Combining the CDR3 with reference TRBV18 and TRBJ1-4 gives the whole variable domain NAGVMQNPRHLVRRRGQEARLRCSPMKGHSHVYWYRQLPEEGLKFMVYLQKENIIDESGMPKERFSAEFPKEGPSILRIQQVVRGDSAAYFCASSPPRTGSEKLFFGSGTQLSVL.

The chain carries TRBV14 and TRBJ1-6, with D unresolved. Germline CDR1 SGHDN, CDR2 FVKESK. The CDR3 is 12 residues long. With 2 bases removed from V and 14 bases from J, the gap between germline ends came to 10 bases. This CDR3 reads CASSQSSLALHF. The DNA for the CDR3 is TGTGCCAGCAGCCAATCCAGTCTGGCCCTCCACTTT.

CDR3 residues: CASSPPSGINEQYF. CDR3 in DNA: TGCGCCAGCAGCCCTCCCTCAGGTATCAACGAGCAGTACTTC. The V gene is TRBV5-1, the J gene TRBJ2-7; the D is unclear. Germline CDR1 SGHRS, CDR2 YFSETQ. V lost 4 bases and J lost 5, with 16 bases in between. The CDR3 runs 14 residues.

This chain uses TRBV7-3 with TRBJ2-7; a weak D match, TRBD2 (6 bases). The CDR3 consists of 16 residues. Germline CDR1 is SGHTA and CDR2 is FQGTGA. V lost 0 bases and J lost 1, with 13 bases in between. CDR3 sequence: CASSLTWEVGSYEQYF. CDR3 nucleotide sequence: TGTGCCAGCAGCTTAACATGGGAGGTCGGGTCCTACGAGCAGTACTTC.

The chain couples TRBV19 to TRBJ1-1; D is perhaps TRBD1 (5 bases). This CDR3 comprises 15 residues. Germline loops: CDR1 LNHDA, CDR2 SQIVND (reference sequence). V lost 4 bases and J lost 0, with 12 bases in between. The CDR3 loop is CASSRGVGVNTEAFF. In nucleotides, the CDR3 is TGTGCCAGTAGTAGGGGGGTTGGGGTGAACACTGAAGCTTTCTTT.